This entry lists 28 T cell receptor beta chains sequenced from one sample in a study of T cells in Graves' hyperthyroidism and ophthalmopathy. There were TCR beta CDR3 regions amplified from RNA transcripts. The HTBI primer set drove a first-round RT-PCR of the TCR CDR3. Via MiXCR, TCRdb re-called the multiplex PCR reads, giving one row per CDR3 protein. The data contain about 520,000 distinct CDR3 sequences, roughly a quarter of them singletons. Sequencing used blood. The receptors shown here come from a young woman with Graves' ophthalmopathy.

This chain links TRBV11-2 with TRBJ2-7; D is possibly TRBD2 (7 bases). This CDR3 has 16 residues. Trimming stripped 6 bases from V and 0 bases from J, with 18 bases between. Germline CDR1 and CDR2: SGHAT and FQNNGV. CDR3 nucleotides: TGTGCCAGCAGTAACCGAGGCGGGGGCAGCTCCTACGAGCAGTACTTC. This codes for CASSNRGGGSSYEQYF.

This clonotype was counted many times. This chain uses TRBV2 with TRBJ1-5; D is ambiguous. The CDR3 is 13 amino acids. Germline V gene lookup returns CDR1 SNHLY and CDR2 FYNNEI. Deletions cut 6 bases from V and 3 bases from J, with 9 bases between. CDR3 in DNA: TGTGCCAGCAGCCAGAGGAACAATCAGCCCCAGCATTTT. Amino acids: CASSQRNNQPQHF.

This clonotype has just a few counts. The gene calls are TRBV2 and TRBJ2-7; 8 bases fit TRBD1. CDR3 length equals 14 residues. Germline values: CDR1 SNHLY, CDR2 FYNNEI. The V segment lost 4 bases and the J segment 3 bases; nucleotides outside the gene matches: 5. CDR3 in amino acids: CASSGDRGYYEQYF. DNA of the CDR3: TGTGCCAGCAGTGGCGACAGGGGTTACTACGAGCAGTACTTC.

This clonotype showed up many times. The chain joins TRBV5-4 to TRBJ2-7; D may match TRBD1 or TRBD2 (5 bases each). The CDR3 spans 11 residues. Per the germline V gene, CDR1 is SGHNT and CDR2 is YYREEE (reference sequence). V gave up 4 bases and J gave up 9 bases, with 11 bases separating them. As DNA, the CDR3 is TGTGCCAGCAGCATAGGGACGACGCAGTACTTC. Amino acids: CASSIGTTQYF.

This clonotype was counted a few times. The V call is TRBV4-1, the J call TRBJ1-2; D remains ambiguous. The germline V gene encodes CDR1 MGHRA and CDR2 YSYEKL. The V gene lost 4 bases and the J gene lost 2 bases, with 20 bases spanning the gap. The CDR3 covers 17 residues. CDR3 nucleotide sequence: TGCGCCAGCAGCCGTGGGTTAAGCAGGCTCTTAAACTATGGCTACACCTTC. It codes for CASSRGLSRLLNYGYTF.

The table lists this clonotype with many counts. CDR3 amino acids: CASSRVGGETQYF. The DNA of the CDR3 is TGTGCCAGCAGCCGCGTGGGAGGAGAGACCCAGTACTTC. The chain carries TRBV4-2 and TRBJ2-5, with a possible D match to TRBD2 (6 bases). The ends were cut back, 4 bases at V and 4 bases at J, with 10 bases in the middle. Germline V CDR1 and CDR2: LGHNA, YNFKEQ. This CDR3 comprises 13 residues.

Many counts were recorded for this clonotype. This rearrangement joins TRBV24-1 to TRBJ1-1; no firm D call. The germline V and J ends were trimmed by 9 bases and 3 bases, with 13 bases remaining between them. CDR3 size: 13 residues. Germline V gene data show CDR1 as KGHDR and CDR2 as SFDVKD. CDR3 loop: CATSRIGDTEAFF. DNA of the CDR3: TGTGCCACCTCCAGGATTGGTGACACTGAAGCTTTCTTT.

This clonotype has ten or more counts. The V gene is TRBV12-3 or TRBV12-4, the J gene TRBJ2-5, with D perhaps TRBD1 or TRBD2 (5 bases each). The length of the CDR3 is 14 residues. V was cut by 2 bases and J by 0 bases, with 7 bases left in between. DNA for the CDR3: TGTGCCAGCAGTTTAAGGGGAGACCAAGAGACCCAGTACTTC. This translates into CASSLRGDQETQYF.

The V gene is TRBV13, the J gene TRBJ1-1; weak D call: TRBD1 (5 bases). This CDR3 has 14 residues. Trimming removed 2 bases from V and 5 bases from J, with 12 bases in between. Germline V gives CDR1 PRHDT, CDR2 FYEKMQ (reference sequence). The CDR3 bases are TGTGCCAGCAGCTTAAGGGGCTTCGGGACTGAAGCTTTCTTT. Residues: CASSLRGFGTEAFF.

This clonotype appeared many times. The V gene is TRBV4-1, the J gene TRBJ2-7; 10 bases match TRBD2. Per germline, CDR1 MGHRA and CDR2 YSYEKL. Trimming took 2 bases from V and 0 from J; bases not matched to a gene: 1. The CDR3 is 15 residues long. CDR3: CASSQRTSGSYEQYF. The CDR3 nucleotides are TGCGCCAGCAGCCAACGGACTAGCGGCTCCTACGAGCAGTACTTC.

The gene calls are TRBV7-3 and TRBJ1-1; D is ambiguous. The CDR3 runs to 14 residues. Deletions cut 0 bases from V and 1 base from J, with 6 bases between. CDR1 is SGHTA, CDR2 FQGTGA, per germline. For the CDR3, the DNA is TGTGCCAGCAGCTTAACGGCCAGGAACACTGAAGCTTTCTTT. Its protein is CASSLTARNTEAFF. The full variable domain, completed using reference TRBV7-3 and TRBJ1-1, is GAGVSQTPSNKVTEKGKYVELRCDPISGHTALYWYRQSLGQGPEFLIYFQGTGAADDSGLPNDRFFAVRPEGSVSTLKIQRTERGDSAVYLCASSLTARNTEAFFGQGTRLTVV.

This clonotype was picked up many times. One end of the junction does not line up with germline, which may come from a read error. This chain connects TRBV7-7 to TRBJ2-5; no reliable D call. Germline loops: CDR1 SSHAT, CDR2 FNYEAQ (reference sequence). The CDR3 is made up of 16 amino acids. In DNA, the CDR3 is TGTGCTAGCAGCTACAGCCTGACTGCCAGAAGGGAGACCCAGTACTTC. It is translated as CASSYSLTARRETQYF.

The genes are TRBV29-1 and TRBJ1-2; D gene unclear. CDR3 length equals 11 residues. The V gene lost 4 bases and the J gene lost 5 bases, with 8 bases spanning the gap. CDR1 and CDR2 (germline): SQVTM, ANQGSEA. The CDR3 DNA is TGCAGCGTTGGCCTCCCGTATGGCTACACCTTC. Its protein product is CSVGLPYGYTF.

This clonotype was recorded at least ten times. V gene TRBV7-2 combines with J gene TRBJ2-5; weak D call: TRBD1 (6 bases). Per germline, CDR1 SGHTA and CDR2 FQGNSA. CDR3 length: 16 amino acids. V lost 1 base, J lost 5 bases, and 17 bases lay in between. CDR3 in amino acids: CASSLVRDTFGETQYF. The CDR3 nucleotides are TGTGCCAGCAGCTTAGTCCGGGACACCTTTGGGGAGACCCAGTACTTC.

The chain uses TRBV12-3 or TRBV12-4 and TRBJ1-5, with unresolved D. The CDR3 totals 13 residues. Trimming pared 7 bases from V and 3 bases from J, leaving 10 bases between. The chain's CDR3 is CASTGGVNQPQHF. In nucleotides, the CDR3 is TGTGCCAGCACAGGTGGGGTCAATCAGCCCCAGCATTTT.

The chain links TRBV2 to TRBJ2-7; D not resolved. Trimming stripped 7 bases from V and 4 bases from J, with 14 bases between. Germline V gene sequence: CDR1 SNHLY, CDR2 FYNNEI. This CDR3 is 13 amino acids long. The CDR3 protein is CASKPNFLYEQYF. The CDR3 DNA sequence: TGTGCCAGCAAGCCCAACTTTTTATACGAGCAGTACTTC.

This clonotype turned up a few times. V is TRBV28 and J is TRBJ2-2, with 11 bases that match TRBD2. In germline, CDR1 is MDHEN, CDR2 SYDVKM. The CDR3 covers 16 residues. The V gene end was trimmed by 6 bases and the J gene end by 4 bases; junction bases not matched to a gene: 7. CDR3 DNA: TGTGCCAGCAGGAATCCTAGCGGGGGGATCACCGGGGAGCTGTTTTTT. Translating it yields CASRNPSGGITGELFF.

To note about this clonotype: The germline gene is not matched at one end of the junction; a read error may be the cause. This chain uses TRBV6-5 with TRBJ1-2; D not certain. The CDR3 loop spans 14 amino acids. CDR1 and CDR2 (germline): MNHEY, SVGAGI. The CDR3: CASSYTVRRNGYTF. CDR3 in DNA: TGTGCCAGCAGTTACACAGTCAGGCGTAATGGTTACACCTTC.

The J gene is TRBJ2-6, the V gene TRBV5-1, with D perhaps matching TRBD1 (7 bases). The CDR3 runs to 16 residues. The ends were cut back, 8 bases at V and 2 bases at J, with 17 bases in the middle. The germline V gene encodes CDR1 SGHRS and CDR2 YFSETQ. This CDR3 is CASRGGGAAGANVLTF. In nucleotides, the CDR3 is TGCGCCAGTCGAGGAGGGGGCGCGGCTGGGGCCAACGTCCTGACTTTC.

The sample holds many counts of this clonotype. The V and J genes are TRBV6-5 and TRBJ1-6; D call uncertain. Trimming left V 0 bases short and J 5 bases short, with 14 bases between. CDR3 length: 17 amino acids. The germline CDR1 and CDR2 sequences are MNHEY and SVGAGI. The CDR3, as DNA: TGTGCCAGCAGTTACTCGATTAAAAAGGTGGATAATTCACCCCTCCACTTT. Protein sequence: CASSYSIKKVDNSPLHF.

This clonotype was seen ten or more times. The rearrangement uses TRBV15 and TRBJ2-5; D uncertain. The CDR3 runs to 14 residues. The V end was cut by 3 bases, the J end by 1 base, with 9 bases between. Germline V gene lookup returns CDR1 LNHNV and CDR2 YYDKDF (reference sequence). CDR3 residues: CATSSLNIQETQYF. The DNA for the CDR3 is TGTGCCACCAGCAGCCTTAACATCCAAGAGACCCAGTACTTC.

The CDR3 DNA sequence: TGTGCCTGGAGTGTTCAGCGGACAGGCAATCAGCCCCAGCATTTT. Translation gives CAWSVQRTGNQPQHF. J is TRBJ1-5 and V is TRBV30, with D possibly matching TRBD1 (6 bases). Germline CDR1 reads GTSNPN; CDR2 reads SVGIG (reference sequence). The V end was cut by 0 bases, the J end by 2 bases, with 11 bases between. The length of the CDR3 is 15 residues.

The V and J genes are TRBV11-1 and TRBJ1-1, with a weak D call TRBD1 (5 bases). The CDR3 is made up of 17 amino acids. Trimming removed 1 base from V and 6 bases from J, with 21 bases in between. CDR1 and CDR2 from the germline V gene are SGHAT and FQDESV (reference sequence). The CDR3 sequence is CASSLEEGWGGEAEAFF. The CDR3 region has the DNA TGTGCCAGCAGCTTAGAAGAGGGCTGGGGGGGTGAGGCTGAAGCTTTCTTT.

In this sample, this clonotype turned up a few times. The rearrangement joins TRBV15 to TRBJ1-1, with 8 bases lining up with TRBD1. Germline V gives CDR1 LNHNV, CDR2 YYDKDF (reference sequence). The junction had 8 bases not matched to a gene; V was cut back by 0 bases and J by 5 bases. The CDR3 runs to 16 residues. CDR3 nucleotide sequence: TGTGCCACCAGCAGAGATCGGACAGGGCAGGGAACTGAAGCTTTCTTT. Amino acid sequence: CATSRDRTGQGTEAFF. Looking up the rest from reference TRBV15 and TRBJ1-1 gives the full variable domain: DAMVIQNPRYQVTQFGKPVTLSCSQTLNHNVMYWYQQKSSQAPKLLFHYYDKDFNNEADTPDNFQSRRPNTSFCFLDIRSPGLGDTAMYLCATSRDRTGQGTEAFFGQGTRLTVV.

The chain links TRBV7-8 to TRBJ2-3, with 9 bases that match TRBD1. Per the germline V gene, CDR1 is SGHVS and CDR2 is FQNEAQ. V shed 3 bases and J 3 bases; nucleotides not matched to a gene: 7. The CDR3 is 16 amino acids. This chain's CDR3 is CASSFAPGQGTDTQYF. The CDR3 region has the DNA TGTGCCAGCAGCTTTGCCCCGGGACAGGGAACAGATACGCAGTATTTT.

This clonotype was seen repeatedly, ten times or more. The CDR3 spells CASSGGVAAYEQYF. CDR3 sequence (DNA): TGTGCCAGCAGTGGGGGGGTAGCGGCCTACGAGCAGTACTTC. The chain recombines TRBV2 with TRBJ2-7; weak D call: TRBD2 (6 bases). The V end lost 4 bases, the J end lost 2 bases, and 12 bases lay between the germline ends. The CDR3 has 14 residues. Germline values: CDR1 SNHLY, CDR2 FYNNEI.

There are many counts of this clonotype. The chain recombines TRBV6-5 with TRBJ1-4; no reliable D call. Looked up from germline, CDR1 is MNHEY and CDR2 is SVGAGI. V lost 0 bases, J lost 0 bases, and 5 bases lay in between. This CDR3 is 15 amino acids long. CDR3 coding DNA: TGTGCCAGCAGTTACTCCGGCGCAACTAATGAAAAACTGTTTTTT. Its translation is CASSYSGATNEKLFF.

This clonotype appeared a few times. The CDR3 DNA reads as TGTGCCAGCAGCACCACATCCGGGAGGGCTGAAGCTTTCTTT. Translated, it gives CASSTTSGRAEAFF. This chain joins TRBV6-1 and TRBJ1-1; D is uncertain. Deletions cut 6 bases from V and 6 bases from J, with 17 bases between. The CDR3 contains 14 residues. The V gene's germline CDR1 is MNHNS and CDR2 SASEGT.